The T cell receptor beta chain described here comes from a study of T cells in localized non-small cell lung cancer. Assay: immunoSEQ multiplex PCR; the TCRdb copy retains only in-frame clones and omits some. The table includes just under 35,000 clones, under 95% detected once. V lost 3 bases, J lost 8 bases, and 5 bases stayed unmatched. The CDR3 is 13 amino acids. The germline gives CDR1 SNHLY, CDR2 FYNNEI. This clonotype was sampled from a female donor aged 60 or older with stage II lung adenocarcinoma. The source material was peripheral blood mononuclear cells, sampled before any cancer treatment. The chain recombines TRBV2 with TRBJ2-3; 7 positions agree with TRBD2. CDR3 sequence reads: CASSDEREGTQYF. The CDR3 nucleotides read TGTGCCAGCAGTGATGAGAGGGAGGGTACGCAGTATTTT. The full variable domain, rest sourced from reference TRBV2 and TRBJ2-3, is EPEVTQTPSHQVTQMGQEVILRCVPISNHLYFYWYRQILGQKVEFLVSFYNNEISEKSEIFDDQFSVERPDGSNFTLKIRSTKLEDSAMYFCASSDEREGTQYFGPGTRLTVL.